A single sample is the source of the 24 T cell receptor beta chains below, sequenced in a study of spatial heterogeneity in lung cancer. Time point of the sample: blood at routine non-recurrence follow-up after resection. TCRdb independently ran MiXCR on the 5' RACE reads; one entry per CDR3 protein. The table records roughly 29,000 distinct CDR3 sequences, approximately 5.1% of them present only once. The sample consisted of PBMCs, taken at follow-up. These receptors came from a female donor with early-stage non-small cell lung cancer.

This clonotype has at least ten counts. CDR3: CASIMDRGTDTQYF. Here the CDR3 DNA reads TGTGCCAGCATTATGGACAGGGGGACAGATACGCAGTATTTT. V and J are TRBV5-5 and TRBJ2-3; 10 bases fit TRBD1. Trimming at V came to 6 bases and at J to 3 bases, leaving 4 bases not matched to a gene. Germline CDR1 SGHKS, CDR2 YYEKEE (reference sequence). This CDR3 spans 14 amino acids.

This clonotype has ten or more counts. This rearrangement joins TRBV20-1 to TRBJ2-1; 7 nucleotides match TRBD1. Germline CDR1 is DFQATT and CDR2 is SNEGSKA (reference sequence). The CDR3 sequence is 14 residues long. V lost 5 bases to trimming and J lost 4 bases; unmatched junction nucleotides: 8. The CDR3 nucleotides are TGCAGTGCTGAAACAGGGGCTTGGTACAATGAGCAGTTCTTC. Its protein product is CSAETGAWYNEQFF.

The chain carries TRBV3-1 and TRBJ1-2; 7 bases map to TRBD1. With 5 bases clipped from V and 3 bases from J, the junction kept 6 bases outside the gene matches. This CDR3 comprises 14 residues. Per germline, CDR1 LGHDT and CDR2 YNNKEL (reference sequence). The CDR3 coding sequence is TGTGCCAGCAGCTCTTGGGACAGCTACTATGGCTACACCTTC. Translation gives CASSSWDSYYGYTF.

This clonotype was seen repeatedly, ten times or more. The chain recombines TRBV19 with TRBJ1-5; 11 bases are shared with TRBD1. CDR1 is LNHDA and CDR2 is SQIVND in the germline V gene (reference sequence). V lost 2 bases and J lost 5; bases outside the gene matches: 5. CDR3 length: 16 residues. Here the CDR3 reads CASSIMDRGRDQPQHF. Here the CDR3 DNA reads TGTGCCAGTAGTATAATGGACAGGGGGCGAGATCAGCCCCAGCATTTT.

At least ten counts were recorded for this clonotype. J is TRBJ1-2 and V is TRBV20-1; D is uncertain. Germline-derived CDR1 and CDR2 are DFQATT and SNEGSKA (reference sequence). V was pared by 2 bases and J by 8 bases, with 6 bases between. The CDR3 consists of 10 residues. This CDR3 reads CSARFIGYTF. CDR3 nucleotides: TGCAGTGCTAGATTTATCGGCTACACCTTC.

This clonotype was recorded many times. V usage is TRBV6-2 or TRBV6-3 and J usage is TRBJ2-3; D is possibly TRBD1 (5 bases). The V end was cut by 0 bases, the J end by 4 bases, with 14 bases between. Germline loops: CDR1 MNHEY, CDR2 SVGEGT. This CDR3 region has 16 residues. The CDR3 sequence: CASSYSEAQGADTQYF. CDR3 DNA sequence: TGTGCCAGCAGTTACTCCGAGGCTCAAGGGGCAGATACGCAGTATTTT.

The rearrangement uses TRBV7-2 and TRBJ1-2; no clear D. From germline, CDR1 is SGHTA and CDR2 FQGNSA. The CDR3 loop spans 12 amino acids. V lost 7 bases to trimming and J lost 3 bases, with 9 bases between them. CDR3 nucleotides: TGTGCCAGCAACTTCGGACACTATGGCTACACCTTC. Protein product: CASNFGHYGYTF.

In its sample, this clonotype is medium-sized. The chain combines TRBV19 with TRBJ2-3, with TRBD2 identical over 7 bases. V shed 2 bases and J 2 bases; nucleotides not matched to a gene: 7. Germline CDR1 LNHDA, CDR2 SQIVND (reference sequence). This CDR3 is 16 amino acids long. In nucleotides, the CDR3 is TGTGCCAGTAGTATATTAAGCGGGGACTACACAGATACGCAGTATTTT. Its translation is CASSILSGDYTDTQYF. The whole variable domain, remainder taken from reference TRBV19 and TRBJ2-3, is DGGITQSPKYLFRKEGQNVTLSCEQNLNHDAMYWYRQDPGQGLRLIYYSQIVNDFQKGDIAEGYSVSREKKESFPLTVTSAQKNPTAFYLCASSILSGDYTDTQYFGPGTRLTVL.

This clonotype was seen ten or more times. J is TRBJ2-5 and V is TRBV28, with 7 bases matching TRBD2. Germline-derived CDR1 and CDR2 are MDHEN and SYDVKM. With V trimmed by 5 bases and J by 0 bases, 12 bases remained unmatched. The CDR3 covers 17 residues. In nucleotides, the CDR3 is TGTGCCAGCAGTCCACTAGGGGCTGCGGGGGACCAAGAGACCCAGTACTTC. It yields the protein CASSPLGAAGDQETQYF.

This clonotype was counted many times. The chain employs TRBV20-1 and TRBJ2-2; 9 nucleotides match TRBD1. The V segment lost 3 bases and the J segment 4 bases; nucleotides outside the gene matches: 6. There are 15 residues in the CDR3. Germline V lookup: CDR1 DFQATT, CDR2 SNEGSKA (reference sequence). The CDR3: CSASDRGAFTGELFF. The CDR3 DNA sequence: TGCAGTGCTAGTGACAGGGGGGCTTTCACCGGGGAGCTGTTTTTT.

This clonotype appeared a few times. The gene calls are TRBV28 and TRBJ2-7, with D maybe TRBD1 (6 bases). The germline CDR1 and CDR2 sequences are MDHEN and SYDVKM. This CDR3 has 14 residues. Trimming cost V 7 bases and J 1 base, with 14 bases left between them. CDR3 in DNA: TGTGCCAGCATGATAGAGGGACATTCCTACGAGCAGTACTTC. Encoded protein: CASMIEGHSYEQYF.

This clonotype was seen repeatedly, ten times or more. The chain is built from TRBV12-3 or TRBV12-4 and TRBJ2-1, with D possibly matching TRBD1 (5 bases). The CDR3 consists of 14 residues. Between the trimmed V and J ends, which lost 5 bases and 5 bases, there was a span of 13 bases. The CDR3 sequence is CASSLDTMDNEQFF. DNA of the CDR3: TGTGCCAGCAGTCTGGACACAATGGACAATGAGCAGTTCTTC.

This clonotype was picked up many times. The chain recombines TRBV20-1 with TRBJ1-5, with D maybe TRBD1 (6 bases). There are 14 residues in the CDR3. Germline V lookup: CDR1 DFQATT, CDR2 SNEGSKA (reference sequence). The V and J ends lost 6 bases and 2 bases respectively, with 14 bases between them. The DNA for the CDR3 is TGCAGTGCACTCAGGGGATTTGGCAATCAGCCCCAGCATTTT. Its protein product is CSALRGFGNQPQHF.

This clonotype showed up many times. The rearrangement uses TRBV28 and TRBJ1-4, with a tentative D call TRBD1 (6 bases). Per the germline V gene, CDR1 is MDHEN and CDR2 is SYDVKM. The ends were cut back, 5 bases at V and 8 bases at J, with 18 bases in the middle. The CDR3 extends over 15 amino acids. CDR3 DNA sequence: TGTGCCAGCAGTCCCCAGGGGCAGGGTATCGAAAAACTGTTTTTT. It codes for CASSPQGQGIEKLFF.

In its sample, this clonotype was seen many times. The chain couples TRBV5-5 to TRBJ2-2, with D uncertain. With 4 bases removed from V and 6 bases from J, the gap between germline ends came to 10 bases. CDR1 SGHKS and CDR2 YYEKEE come from the germline V gene (reference sequence). This CDR3 is 13 amino acids long. CDR3 sequence: CASSRILPGELFF. CDR3 nucleotides: TGTGCCAGCAGCCGGATCCTCCCCGGGGAGCTGTTTTTT.

This clonotype was counted many times. V and J are TRBV29-1 and TRBJ2-1; 13 nucleotides match TRBD2. V lost 3 bases to trimming and J lost 8 bases; unmatched junction nucleotides: 13. CDR1 SQVTM and CDR2 ANQGSEA come from the germline V gene. This CDR3 is 17 amino acids long. The CDR3 sequence: CSVESSRTSGSPDEQFF. The CDR3 DNA reads TGCAGCGTTGAGAGCTCGAGGACTAGCGGGAGTCCCGATGAGCAGTTCTTC.

This clonotype appeared many times. V and J are TRBV7-3 and TRBJ1-1; D uncertain. The CDR3 loop spans 13 amino acids. The V and J ends lost 1 base and 3 bases respectively, with 6 bases between them. CDR1 and CDR2 (germline): SGHTA, FQGTGA. Here the CDR3 reads CASSLMGDTEAFF. The CDR3 DNA reads TGTGCCAGCAGCTTAATGGGAGACACTGAAGCTTTCTTT.

This clonotype was detected many times. V is TRBV4-3 and J is TRBJ1-2; possibly TRBD1 for D (5 bases). CDR1 is LGHNA, CDR2 YSLEER, per germline. The V gene lost 0 bases and the J gene lost 8 bases, with 19 bases spanning the gap. CDR3 size: 16 residues. CDR3 protein: CASSQDYDSQPTGYTF. As DNA, the CDR3 is TGCGCCAGCAGCCAAGATTATGACAGTCAACCTACCGGCTACACCTTC.

This clonotype was recorded many times. V and J are TRBV7-2 and TRBJ1-5; D is perhaps TRBD1 (6 bases). The CDR3 sequence is 16 residues long. Germline lookup yields CDR1 SGHTA and CDR2 FQGNSA. Trimming removed 5 bases from V and 6 bases from J, with 20 bases in between. The CDR3, as DNA: TGTGCCAGCAGCCCACTCCCGGGGGGCGCGGGTCAGCCCCAGCATTTT. Translated, it gives CASSPLPGGAGQPQHF.

This clonotype was counted many times. This chain connects TRBV19 to TRBJ1-4, with D possibly TRBD1 on 5 matching bases. The CDR3 spans 14 residues. CDR1 and CDR2 (germline): LNHDA, SQIVND (reference sequence). V gave up 7 bases and J gave up 2 bases, with 11 bases separating them. The CDR3 coding sequence is TGTGCCAGTACTGGGACGGCTACTAATGAAAAACTGTTTTTT. It yields the protein CASTGTATNEKLFF.

This clonotype was recorded many times. V and J are TRBV7-8 and TRBJ2-2, with 12 bases matching TRBD2. Trimming removed 5 bases from V and 4 bases from J; junction bases left unmatched: 11. This CDR3 is built from 18 residues. CDR1 is SGHVS and CDR2 is FQNEAQ in the germline V gene. CDR3 bases: TGTGCCAGCAGCAAACTAGCGGGAGGTGCCTCTGGCACCGGGGAGCTGTTTTTT. As protein: CASSKLAGGASGTGELFF. The full variable domain, completed using reference TRBV7-8 and TRBJ2-2, is GAGVSQSPRYKVAKRGQDVALRCDPISGHVSLFWYQQALGQGPEFLTYFQNEAQLDKSGLPSDRFFAERPEGSVSTLKIQRTQQEDSAVYLCASSKLAGGASGTGELFFGEGSRLTVL.

Only a few counts were recorded for this clonotype. The V gene is TRBV5-1, the J gene TRBJ2-3, with 7 bases identical to TRBD1. Germline V gene sequence: CDR1 SGHRS, CDR2 YFSETQ. The CDR3 length is 14 residues. V lost 4 bases and J lost 5; bases outside the gene matches: 7. CDR3 DNA sequence: TGCGCCAGCAGCCCGGGACAGAACAGAGATACGCAGTATTTT. Amino acid sequence: CASSPGQNRDTQYF.

This clonotype was recorded many times. The rearrangement links TRBV4-3 to TRBJ2-5; 7 positions agree with TRBD1. The CDR3 is 18 residues long. Germline CDR1 is LGHNA and CDR2 is YSLEER. Unmatched junction bases numbered 14, after V lost 4 bases and J lost 0 bases. CDR3 sequence reads: CASSPLRGGGINQETQYF. As DNA, the CDR3 is TGCGCCAGCAGCCCGCTTAGAGGGGGCGGAATAAACCAAGAGACCCAGTACTTC.

This clonotype was found many times. The chain recombines TRBV2 with TRBJ2-7; perhaps TRBD1 as D (5 bases). The CDR3 spans 14 residues. Trimming pared 3 bases from V and 2 bases from J, leaving 11 bases between. Germline-derived CDR1 and CDR2 are SNHLY and FYNNEI. CDR3 DNA sequence: TGTGCCAGCAGTGAGGGGCAGGTGGCCTACGAGCAGTACTTC. Residues: CASSEGQVAYEQYF.